This passage covers 4 T cell receptor beta chains from one sample sequenced in a study of cytomegalovirus exposure and HLA in healthy donors. This PCR relied on a set of 60 Vbeta primers and 13 Jbeta primers. Sequencing was performed with immunoSEQ multiplex PCR; in TCRdb, only in-frame clones are kept and a portion is missing. In the table there are about 210,000 clones, around 86% of which are singletons. The sample consisted of PBMCs. Every receptor here comes from a woman in her 50s in good health and CMV-seropositive.

The chain combines TRBV5-1 with TRBJ2-3; 8 nucleotides line up with TRBD2. Trimming cost V 0 bases and J 2 bases; bases outside gene matches: 8. Germline V gives CDR1 SGHRS, CDR2 YFSETQ. CDR3 size: 17 residues. CDR3 loop: CASSLGLAGYLTDTQYF. The CDR3 DNA reads TGCGCCAGCAGCTTGGGGTTAGCGGGGTATCTCACAGATACGCAGTATTTT.

This clone was seen a few times. The rearrangement joins TRBV15 to TRBJ1-4; 8 nucleotides agree with TRBD1. The CDR3 runs to 15 residues. V trimming: 6 bases; J trimming: 0 bases; junction bases outside the gene matches: 3. CDR1 is LNHNV, CDR2 YYDKDF, per germline (reference sequence). The CDR3 region is CATRTGVSTNEKLFF. CDR3 nucleotides: TGTGCCACCAGGACAGGGGTTTCAACTAATGAAAAACTGTTTTTT. Full variable domain (missing parts from reference TRBV15 and TRBJ1-4): DAMVIQNPRYQVTQFGKPVTLSCSQTLNHNVMYWYQQKSSQAPKLLFHYYDKDFNNEADTPDNFQSRRPNTSFCFLDIRSPGLGDTAMYLCATRTGVSTNEKLFFGSGTQLSVL.

The chain has TRBV6-5 and TRBJ2-5; D possibly matches TRBD1 or TRBD2 (5 bases each). The DNA end favors TRBJ2-7, so the J call may be wrong. The CDR3 has 14 amino acids. The germline gives CDR1 MNHEY, CDR2 SVGAGI. The CDR3 sequence: CASSRDPKDYEQYF. The CDR3 DNA reads as TGTGCCAGCAGTCGGGACCCCAAGGACTACGAGCAGTACTTC.

V and J are TRBV4-1 and TRBJ1-6; D possibly corresponds to TRBD1 (6 bases). The CDR3 is 17 amino acids. V was clipped by 2 bases and J by 3 bases, with 14 bases between them. Germline CDR1 MGHRA, CDR2 YSYEKL. The CDR3 nucleotides are TGCGCCAGCAGCCAACTACAGGGTGGGCTCTATAATTCACCCCTCCACTTT. Residues: CASSQLQGGLYNSPLHF.